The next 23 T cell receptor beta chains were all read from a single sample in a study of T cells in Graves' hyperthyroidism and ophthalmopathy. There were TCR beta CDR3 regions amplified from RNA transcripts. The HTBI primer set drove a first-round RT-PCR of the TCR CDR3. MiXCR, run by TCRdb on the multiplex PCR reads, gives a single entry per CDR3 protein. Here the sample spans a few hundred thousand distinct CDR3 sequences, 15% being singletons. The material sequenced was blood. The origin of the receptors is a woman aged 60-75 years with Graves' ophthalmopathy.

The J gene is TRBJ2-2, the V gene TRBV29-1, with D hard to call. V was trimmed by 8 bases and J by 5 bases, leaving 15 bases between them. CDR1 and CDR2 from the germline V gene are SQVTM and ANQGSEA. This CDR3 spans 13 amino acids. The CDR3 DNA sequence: TGCAGCTACACTACGACTGAGACCGGGGAGCTGTTTTTT. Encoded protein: CSYTTTETGELFF.

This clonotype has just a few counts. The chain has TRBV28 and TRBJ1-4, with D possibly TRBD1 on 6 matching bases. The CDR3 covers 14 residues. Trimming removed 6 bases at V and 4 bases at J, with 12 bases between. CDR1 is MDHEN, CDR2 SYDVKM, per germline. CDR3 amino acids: CASSLTGSNEKLFF. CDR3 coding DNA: TGTGCCAGCAGCTTAACAGGGAGTAATGAAAAACTGTTTTTT.

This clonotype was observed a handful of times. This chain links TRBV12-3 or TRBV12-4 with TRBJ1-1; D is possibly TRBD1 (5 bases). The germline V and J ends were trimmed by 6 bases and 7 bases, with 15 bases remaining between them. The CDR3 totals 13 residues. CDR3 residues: CASSSGRTNEAFF. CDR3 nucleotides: TGTGCCAGCAGCTCGGGACGGACTAATGAAGCTTTCTTT.

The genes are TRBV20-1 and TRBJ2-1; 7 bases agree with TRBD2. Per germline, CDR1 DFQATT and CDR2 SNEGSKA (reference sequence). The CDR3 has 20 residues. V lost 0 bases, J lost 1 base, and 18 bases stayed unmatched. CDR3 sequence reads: CSARDRTSGRFAGSYNEQFF. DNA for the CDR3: TGCAGTGCTAGAGACCGGACTAGTGGGAGGTTCGCCGGTTCCTACAATGAGCAGTTCTTC.

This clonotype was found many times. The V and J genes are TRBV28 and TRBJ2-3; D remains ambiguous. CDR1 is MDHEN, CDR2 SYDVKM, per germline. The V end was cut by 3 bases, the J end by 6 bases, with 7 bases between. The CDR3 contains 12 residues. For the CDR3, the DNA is TGTGCCAGCAGTTTTCGCATTGATACGCAGTATTTT. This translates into CASSFRIDTQYF. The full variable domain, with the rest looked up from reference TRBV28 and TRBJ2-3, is DVKVTQSSRYLVKRTGEKVFLECVQDMDHENMFWYRQDPGLGLRLIYFSYDVKMKEKGDIPEGYSVSREKKERFSLILESASTNQTSMYLCASSFRIDTQYFGPGTRLTVL.

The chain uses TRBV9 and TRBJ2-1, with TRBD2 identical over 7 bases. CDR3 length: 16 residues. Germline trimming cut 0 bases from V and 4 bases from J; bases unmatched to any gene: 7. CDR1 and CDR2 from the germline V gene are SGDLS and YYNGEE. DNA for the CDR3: TGTGCCAGCAGCGTAGGGGGAGGGTTTGTTTACAATGAGCAGTTCTTC. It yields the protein CASSVGGGFVYNEQFF.

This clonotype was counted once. The CDR3 coding sequence is TGTGCCAGCAGCTTGGTAGTGGGAACCACCGGGGAGCTGTTTTTT. Translating it yields CASSLVVGTTGELFF. This chain connects TRBV5-6 to TRBJ2-2; D is unresolved. V was pared by 0 bases and J by 4 bases, with 10 bases between. The CDR3 totals 15 residues. Germline V lookup: CDR1 SGHDT, CDR2 YYEEEE.

This CDR3 reads CATGRTAAYGYTF. The CDR3 DNA is TGTGCCACCGGGAGGACGGCTGCCTATGGCTACACCTTC. This chain links TRBV27 with TRBJ1-2, with no clear D. Trimming shortened V by 10 bases and J by 4 bases, and 16 bases separated the two germline ends. The CDR3 runs to 13 residues. CDR1 MNHEY and CDR2 SMNVEV come from the germline V gene (reference sequence).

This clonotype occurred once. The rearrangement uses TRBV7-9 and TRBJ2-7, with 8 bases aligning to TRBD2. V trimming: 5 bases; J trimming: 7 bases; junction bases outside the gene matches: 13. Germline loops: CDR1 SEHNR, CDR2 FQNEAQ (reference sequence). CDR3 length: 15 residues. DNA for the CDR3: TGTGCCAGCAGCGGATACGGGACTAGGTCTTGGGAGCAGTACTTC. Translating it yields CASSGYGTRSWEQYF. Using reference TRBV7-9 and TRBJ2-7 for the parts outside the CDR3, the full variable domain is DTGVSQNPRHKITKRGQNVTFRCDPISEHNRLYWYRQTLGQGPEFLTYFQNEAQLEKSRLLSDRFSAERPKGSFSTLEIQRTEQGDSAMYLCASSGYGTRSWEQYFGPGTRLTVT.

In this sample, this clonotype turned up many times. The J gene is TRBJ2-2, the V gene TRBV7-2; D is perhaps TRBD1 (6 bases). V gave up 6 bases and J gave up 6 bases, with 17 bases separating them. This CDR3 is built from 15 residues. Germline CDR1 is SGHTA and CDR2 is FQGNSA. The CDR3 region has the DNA TGTGCCAGCAGTCGAGGGGGTGAGGGGTCCGGGGAGCTGTTTTTT. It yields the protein CASSRGGEGSGELFF.

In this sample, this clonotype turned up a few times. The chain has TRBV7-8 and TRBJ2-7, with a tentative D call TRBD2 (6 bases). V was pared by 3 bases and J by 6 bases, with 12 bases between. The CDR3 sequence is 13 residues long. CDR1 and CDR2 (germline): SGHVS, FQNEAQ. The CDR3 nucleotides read TGTGCCAGCAGCTTTACGGGAGCGGGCGAGCAGTACTTC. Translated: CASSFTGAGEQYF.

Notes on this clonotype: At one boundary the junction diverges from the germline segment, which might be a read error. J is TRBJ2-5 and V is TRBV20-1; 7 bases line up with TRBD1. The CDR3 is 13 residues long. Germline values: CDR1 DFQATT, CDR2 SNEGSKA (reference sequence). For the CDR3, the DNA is TGCAGTGCTCCACCGGGACAGCAAGAGGCCCAGTACTTC. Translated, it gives CSAPPGQQEAQYF.

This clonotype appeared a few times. The CDR3 DNA reads TGTGCCAGCAGCTCTCGGACTGGTCGTGGCTACACCTTC. It yields the protein CASSSRTGRGYTF. The chain recombines TRBV7-2 with TRBJ1-2; D not certain. Germline assignment: CDR1 SGHTA and CDR2 FQGNSA. V was pared by 4 bases and J by 7 bases, with 13 bases between. The CDR3 consists of 13 residues.

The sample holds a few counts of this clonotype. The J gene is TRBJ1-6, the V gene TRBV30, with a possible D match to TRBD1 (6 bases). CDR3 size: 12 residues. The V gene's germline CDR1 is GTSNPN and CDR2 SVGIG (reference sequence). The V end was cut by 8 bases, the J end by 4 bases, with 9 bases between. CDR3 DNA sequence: TGTGCCGGGGGCCTTTATAATTCACCCCTCCACTTT. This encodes CAGGLYNSPLHF.

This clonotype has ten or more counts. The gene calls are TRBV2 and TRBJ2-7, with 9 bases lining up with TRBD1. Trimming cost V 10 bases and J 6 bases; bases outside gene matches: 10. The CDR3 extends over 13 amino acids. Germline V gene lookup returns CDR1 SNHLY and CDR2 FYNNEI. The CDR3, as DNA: TGTGCCACTTCGGACAGGGGAAGCAGCGAGCAGTACTTC. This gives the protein CATSDRGSSEQYF.

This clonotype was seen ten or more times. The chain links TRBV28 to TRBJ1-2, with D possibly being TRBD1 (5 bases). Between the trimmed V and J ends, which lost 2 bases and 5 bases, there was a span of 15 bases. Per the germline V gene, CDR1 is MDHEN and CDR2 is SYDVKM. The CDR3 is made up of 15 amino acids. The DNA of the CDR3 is TGTGCCAGCAGTTTACCCCCGGGGGGAGGATATGGCTACACCTTC. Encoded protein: CASSLPPGGGYGYTF.

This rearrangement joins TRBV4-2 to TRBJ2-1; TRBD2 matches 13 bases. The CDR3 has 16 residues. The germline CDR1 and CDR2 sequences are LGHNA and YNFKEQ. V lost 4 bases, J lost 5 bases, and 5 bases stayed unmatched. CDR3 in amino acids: CASSLLTSGRNNEQFF. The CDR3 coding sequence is TGTGCCAGCAGCCTATTGACTAGCGGGAGGAACAATGAGCAGTTCTTC.

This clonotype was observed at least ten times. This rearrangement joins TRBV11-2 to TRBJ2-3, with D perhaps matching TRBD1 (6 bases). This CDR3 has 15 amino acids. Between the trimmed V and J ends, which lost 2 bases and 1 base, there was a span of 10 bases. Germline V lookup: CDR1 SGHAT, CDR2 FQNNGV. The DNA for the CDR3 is TGTGCCAGCAGCTTAAAGGGGGACCGCACAGATACGCAGTATTTT. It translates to CASSLKGDRTDTQYF.

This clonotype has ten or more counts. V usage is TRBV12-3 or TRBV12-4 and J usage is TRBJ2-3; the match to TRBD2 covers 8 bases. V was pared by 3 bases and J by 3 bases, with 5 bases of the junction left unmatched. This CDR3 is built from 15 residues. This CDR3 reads CASSLRTSRTDTQYF. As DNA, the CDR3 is TGTGCCAGCAGTTTGAGGACTAGCAGAACAGATACGCAGTATTTT.

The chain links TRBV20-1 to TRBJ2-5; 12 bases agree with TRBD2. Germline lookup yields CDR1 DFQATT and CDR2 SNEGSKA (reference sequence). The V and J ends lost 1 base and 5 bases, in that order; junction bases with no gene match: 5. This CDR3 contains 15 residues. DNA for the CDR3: TGCAGTGCTAGAGGGACTAGCGGGGAAACGGAGACCCAGTACTTC. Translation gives CSARGTSGETETQYF.

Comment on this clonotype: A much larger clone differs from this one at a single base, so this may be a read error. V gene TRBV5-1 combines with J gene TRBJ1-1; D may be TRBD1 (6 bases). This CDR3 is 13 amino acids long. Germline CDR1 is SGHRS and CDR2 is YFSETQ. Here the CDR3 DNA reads TGCGCCAGCGGCTTGGCCGGGGGCCCTGAAGCTTTCTTT. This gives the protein CASGLAGGPEAFF. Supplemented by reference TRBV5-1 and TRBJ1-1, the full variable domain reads KAGVTQTPRYLIKTRGQQVTLSCSPISGHRSVSWYQQTPGQGLQFLFEYFSETQRNKGNFPGRFSGRQFSNSRSEMNVSTLELGDSALYLCASGLAGGPEAFFGQGTRLTVV.

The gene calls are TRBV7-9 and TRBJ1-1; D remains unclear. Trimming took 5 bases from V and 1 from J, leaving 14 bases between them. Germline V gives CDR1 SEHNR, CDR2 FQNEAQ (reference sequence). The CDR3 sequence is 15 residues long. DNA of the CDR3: TGTGCCAGCAGCACCCGGATACGACGGAACACTGAAGCTTTCTTT. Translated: CASSTRIRRNTEAFF.

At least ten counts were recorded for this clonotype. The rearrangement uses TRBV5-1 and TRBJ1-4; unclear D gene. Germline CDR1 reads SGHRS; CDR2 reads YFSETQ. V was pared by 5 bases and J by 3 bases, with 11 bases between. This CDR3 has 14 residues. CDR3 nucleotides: TGCGCCAGCAGTCAGACAAGGGCTAATGAAAAACTGTTTTTT. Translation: CASSQTRANEKLFF.